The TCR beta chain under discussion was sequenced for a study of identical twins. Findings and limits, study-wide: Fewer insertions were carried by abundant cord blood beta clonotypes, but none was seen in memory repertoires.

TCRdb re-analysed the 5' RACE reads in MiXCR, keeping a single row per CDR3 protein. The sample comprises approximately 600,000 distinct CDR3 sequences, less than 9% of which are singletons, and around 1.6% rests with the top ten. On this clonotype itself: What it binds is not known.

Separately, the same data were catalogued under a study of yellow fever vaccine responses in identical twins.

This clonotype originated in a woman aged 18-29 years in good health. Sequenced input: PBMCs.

In nucleotides, the CDR3 is TGTGCCAGCAGTCGGGGGGGAAACAATGAGCAGTTCTTC. This encodes CASSRGGNNEQFF. This chain links TRBV3-1 with TRBJ2-1, with 8 bases lining up with TRBD2. CDR1 LGHDT and CDR2 YNNKEL come from the germline V gene (reference sequence). V lost 6 bases to trimming and J lost 5 bases; unmatched junction nucleotides: 3. CDR3 length: 13 residues.